Below, 25 T cell receptor beta chains from the same sample are listed, as sequenced in a study of blood T cell repertoires in COVID-19. Only in-frame clones appear in the TCRdb table, and some are missing; sequencing was by immunoSEQ multiplex PCR. The sample holds more than 350,000 clones; around nine tenths are singletons and the top ten take roughly 1.4%. Sequenced input: PBMCs or T cells enriched from blood (not recorded which). The receptors originated from a young woman who had been exposed to COVID-19.

The rearrangement uses TRBV10-1 and TRBJ1-2; 7 nucleotides match TRBD1. The V gene's germline CDR1 is WNHNN and CDR2 SYGVQD (reference sequence). This CDR3 region has 13 residues. Trimming removed 6 bases from V and 7 bases from J; junction bases left unmatched: 8. The CDR3 nucleotides are TGCGCCAGCAGCTCCCAGGGGGGTTTTGGCTACACCTTC. Its protein is CASSSQGGFGYTF.

V is TRBV7-2 and J is TRBJ2-2; 9 bases match TRBD2. CDR1 is SGHTA, CDR2 FQGNSA, per germline. J gave up 6 bases and V 3 bases, and 5 bases lay outside the gene matches. The CDR3 spans 15 residues. CDR3: CASSFSGGGAGELFF. Written as DNA, the CDR3 is TGTGCCAGCAGCTTCTCCGGCGGGGGGGCCGGGGAGCTGTTTTTT. Based on the CDR3 plus reference TRBV7-2 and TRBJ2-2, the full variable domain is GAGVSQSPSNKVTEKGKDVELRCDPISGHTALYWYRQSLGQGLEFLIYFQGNSAPDKSGLPSDRFSAERTGGSVSTLTIQRTQQEDSAVYLCASSFSGGGAGELFFGEGSRLTVL.

This rearrangement joins TRBV27 to TRBJ1-2, with D perhaps TRBD1 (6 bases). The V gene lost 6 bases and the J gene lost 4 bases, with 12 bases spanning the gap. CDR3 length equals 13 residues. Germline CDR1 and CDR2: MNHEY and SMNVEV (reference sequence). CDR3 region: CASRGGGSYGYTF. The DNA for the CDR3 is TGTGCCAGCAGGGGCGGGGGCAGCTATGGCTACACCTTC.

This chain uses TRBV7-9 with TRBJ1-5; D not certain. Germline V CDR1 and CDR2: SEHNR, FQNEAQ (reference sequence). Trimming shortened V by 5 bases and J by 0 bases, and 8 bases separated the two germline ends. CDR3 length: 14 residues. CDR3 protein: CASSPGYSNQPQHF. The CDR3 bases are TGTGCCAGCAGCCCAGGTTATAGCAATCAGCCCCAGCATTTT.

The genes are TRBV19 and TRBJ2-2; maybe TRBD1 (6 bases). Germline CDR1 LNHDA, CDR2 SQIVND (reference sequence). The CDR3 is made up of 16 amino acids. V was clipped by 7 bases and J by 1 base, with 16 bases between them. The CDR3 region has the DNA TGTGCCAGTACCGCAATTTCGGACAGGAACACCGGGGAGCTGTTTTTT. It encodes CASTAISDRNTGELFF.

The genes are TRBV27 and TRBJ1-1; 11 nucleotides line up with TRBD1. V trimming: 5 bases; J trimming: 2 bases; junction bases outside the gene matches: 10. The length of the CDR3 is 17 residues. Per the germline V gene, CDR1 is MNHEY and CDR2 is SMNVEV (reference sequence). The CDR3 loop reads CASSARDRGLGNTEAFF. The CDR3 DNA is TGTGCCAGCAGTGCCCGGGACAGGGGGTTAGGAAACACTGAAGCTTTCTTT.

The rearrangement links TRBV7-8 to TRBJ2-7; 8 bases map to TRBD1. V lost 3 bases, J lost 5 bases, and 6 bases stayed unmatched. The CDR3 consists of 14 residues. Looked up from germline, CDR1 is SGHVS and CDR2 is FQNEAQ. CDR3 in DNA: TGTGCCAGCAGCTTCGGACAGGGAGTAGACGAGCAGTACTTC. Translating it yields CASSFGQGVDEQYF. The full variable domain, its missing parts supplied by reference TRBV7-8 and TRBJ2-7, is GAGVSQSPRYKVAKRGQDVALRCDPISGHVSLFWYQQALGQGPEFLTYFQNEAQLDKSGLPSDRFFAERPEGSVSTLKIQRTQQEDSAVYLCASSFGQGVDEQYFGPGTRLTVT.

The chain employs TRBV7-9 and TRBJ2-3; the match to TRBD2 covers 8 bases. Germline loops: CDR1 SEHNR, CDR2 FQNEAQ (reference sequence). The V gene end was trimmed by 3 bases and the J gene end by 5 bases; junction bases not matched to a gene: 7. CDR3 length: 15 amino acids. The CDR3 protein is CASSFTGLEKDTQYF. Written as DNA, the CDR3 is TGTGCCAGCAGCTTTACGGGACTAGAGAAAGATACGCAGTATTTT. Filled out from reference TRBV7-9 and TRBJ2-3, the complete variable domain reads DTGVSQNPRHKITKRGQNVTFRCDPISEHNRLYWYRQTLGQGPEFLTYFQNEAQLEKSRLLSDRFSAERPKGSFSTLEIQRTEQGDSAMYLCASSFTGLEKDTQYFGPGTRLTVL.

The V and J genes are TRBV4-3 and TRBJ1-5, with D hard to call. Trimming removed 2 bases at V and 7 bases at J, with 9 bases between. Germline CDR1 is LGHNA and CDR2 is YSLEER. The CDR3 loop spans 13 amino acids. The CDR3 region is CASSQQLEQPQHF. In nucleotides, the CDR3 is TGCGCCAGCAGCCAACAACTTGAACAGCCCCAGCATTTT.

This chain joins TRBV7-9 and TRBJ1-1, with no clear D. Germline values: CDR1 SEHNR, CDR2 FQNEAQ (reference sequence). The CDR3 runs to 14 residues. V dropped 2 bases and J dropped 1 base, with 8 bases sitting between them. The CDR3 loop is CASSLFTENTEAFF. The CDR3 DNA is TGTGCCAGCAGCTTATTCACAGAGAACACTGAAGCTTTCTTT.

V gene TRBV18 combines with J gene TRBJ1-2; weak D call: TRBD1 (5 bases). Germline-derived CDR1 and CDR2 are KGHSH and LQKENI. There are 13 residues in the CDR3. Deletions cut 6 bases from V and 4 bases from J, with 12 bases between. The CDR3 sequence: CASSPGGSYGYTF. The CDR3 region has the DNA TGTGCCAGCTCCCCTGGGGGGAGCTATGGCTACACCTTC. Full variable domain (rest looked up from reference TRBV18 and TRBJ1-2): NAGVMQNPRHLVRRRGQEARLRCSPMKGHSHVYWYRQLPEEGLKFMVYLQKENIIDESGMPKERFSAEFPKEGPSILRIQQVVRGDSAAYFCASSPGGSYGYTFGSGTRLTVV.

CDR3 bases: TGTGCCAGAAGACAGGATAGAACCGGGGAGCTACCAGATACGCAGTATTTT. Its translation is CARRQDRTGELPDTQYF. The chain uses TRBV2 and TRBJ2-3, with a possible D match to TRBD1 (6 bases). Germline values: CDR1 SNHLY, CDR2 FYNNEI. Trimming cost V 9 bases and J 4 bases, with 26 bases left between them. The CDR3 contains 17 residues.

The gene calls are TRBV4-1 and TRBJ2-1, with TRBD1 as a possible D gene (5 bases). The CDR3 is made up of 15 amino acids. Germline V gene lookup returns CDR1 MGHRA and CDR2 YSYEKL. V was pared by 4 bases and J by 1 base, with 11 bases between. CDR3 nucleotide sequence: TGCGCCAGCAGCCCAGGGTCCTTTTCCTACAATGAGCAGTTCTTC. It specifies CASSPGSFSYNEQFF.

This clone was counted once. DNA for the CDR3: TGTGCCAGCAGTCACGGGACAGGGAGTAATGAAAAACTGTTTTTT. It translates to CASSHGTGSNEKLFF. The V call is TRBV27, the J call TRBJ1-4; 9 positions agree with TRBD1. This CDR3 spans 15 amino acids. V lost 5 bases and J lost 4; bases outside the gene matches: 5. The germline gives CDR1 MNHEY, CDR2 SMNVEV (reference sequence).

The chain is built from TRBV7-8 and TRBJ2-7, with D uncertain. CDR1 is SGHVS and CDR2 is FQNEAQ in the germline V gene. Trimming stripped 4 bases from V and 0 bases from J, with 4 bases between. This CDR3 has 12 amino acids. CDR3 protein: CASSSNSYEQYF. The CDR3 nucleotides read TGTGCCAGCAGCTCCAACTCCTACGAGCAGTACTTC.

CDR3 loop: CASSTQWEGNYEQYF. In DNA form, the CDR3 reads TGTGCCAGCAGCACCCAGTGGGAGGGGAACTACGAGCAGTACTTC. The chain has TRBV7-9 and TRBJ2-7; 7 bases line up with TRBD2. The germline V gene has CDR1 SEHNR and CDR2 FQNEAQ (reference sequence). After removal of 5 bases from V and 3 bases from J, the junction contained 10 bases not matched to a gene. This CDR3 comprises 15 residues.

V is TRBV23-1 and J is TRBJ1-1, with D possibly being TRBD1 (6 bases). TRBV23-1 is recorded as an ORF, its role being uncertain. The germline V and J ends were trimmed by 6 bases and 4 bases, with 9 bases remaining between them. This CDR3 has 12 residues. As DNA, the CDR3 is TGCGCCAGCAGCGAAGGGGGCACTGAAGCTTTCTTT. Translation gives CASSEGGTEAFF.

The chain combines TRBV4-3 with TRBJ2-4; 10 bases map to TRBD2. There are 15 residues in the CDR3. Germline assignment: CDR1 LGHNA and CDR2 YSLEER. Trimming took 4 bases from V and 8 from J; bases not matched to a gene: 8. CDR3 residues: CASSLERGGRDIQYF. The CDR3 DNA follows: TGCGCCAGCAGCCTAGAGCGGGGGGGAAGGGACATTCAGTACTTC.

V gene TRBV7-2 combines with J gene TRBJ2-7; possibly TRBD2 for D (6 bases). The CDR3 covers 14 residues. V lost 5 bases and J 0 bases, leaving 11 bases between the germline ends. Per the germline V gene, CDR1 is SGHTA and CDR2 is FQGNSA. This CDR3 reads CASSPREYSYEQYF. For the CDR3, the DNA is TGTGCCAGCAGCCCCCGGGAGTACTCCTACGAGCAGTACTTC.

Points on this clone: Germline and junction disagree at one end, which may indicate a read error. The CDR3 loop is CAISQNRPNTGELFF. DNA of the CDR3: TGTGCCATCAGCCAGAACCGCCCGAACACCGGGGAGCTGTTTTTT. The chain has TRBV7-9 and TRBJ2-2; D is ambiguous. Germline V lookup: CDR1 SEHNR, CDR2 FQNEAQ (reference sequence). The CDR3 is 15 residues long.

The V gene is TRBV28, the J gene TRBJ1-1; the D gene is possibly TRBD1 (5 bases). Trimming removed 7 bases at V and 10 bases at J, with 22 bases between. The V gene's germline CDR1 is MDHEN and CDR2 SYDVKM. The CDR3 totals 14 residues. The CDR3 spells CASTGTRRGLRAFF. In nucleotides, the CDR3 is TGTGCCAGCACTGGAACAAGAAGGGGTTTAAGAGCTTTCTTT. The variable domain in full, completed from reference TRBV28 and TRBJ1-1, reads DVKVTQSSRYLVKRTGEKVFLECVQDMDHENMFWYRQDPGLGLRLIYFSYDVKMKEKGDIPEGYSVSREKKERFSLILESASTNQTSMYLCASTGTRRGLRAFFGQGTRLTVV.

The rearrangement uses TRBV10-2 and TRBJ2-5; 7 bases line up with TRBD2. The CDR3 spans 13 residues. Trimming cost V 6 bases and J 5 bases; bases outside gene matches: 6. Germline V gives CDR1 WSHSY, CDR2 SAAADI. The CDR3 loop reads CASRFGLGETQYF. CDR3 DNA: TGCGCCAGCAGATTCGGACTAGGGGAGACCCAGTACTTC.

The chain has TRBV25-1 and TRBJ2-6; TRBD2 might be the D (5 bases). Per germline, CDR1 MGHDK and CDR2 SYGVNS. The ends were cut back, 5 bases at V and 3 bases at J, with 11 bases in the middle. The CDR3 has 15 residues. CDR3 in DNA: TGTGCCAGCAGTTTAGCGACAAGTGGGGCCAACGTCCTGACTTTC. It specifies CASSLATSGANVLTF.

The rearrangement uses TRBV2 and TRBJ2-7, with 8 bases aligning to TRBD1. CDR1 is SNHLY and CDR2 is FYNNEI in the germline V gene. The CDR3 has 13 residues. The ends lost 8 bases at V and 3 bases at J; junction bases unmatched: 6. CDR3 DNA: TGTGCCAGCGGTATGGGACAGGACTACGAGCAGTACTTC. Translation gives CASGMGQDYEQYF. Based on the CDR3 plus reference TRBV2 and TRBJ2-7, the full variable domain is EPEVTQTPSHQVTQMGQEVILRCVPISNHLYFYWYRQILGQKVEFLVSFYNNEISEKSEIFDDQFSVERPDGSNFTLKIRSTKLEDSAMYFCASGMGQDYEQYFGPGTRLTVT.

A remark on this clone: One end of the junction does not line up with germline, which may come from a read error. This chain connects TRBV30 to TRBJ1-5; 9 bases are a match to TRBD1. The CDR3 extends over 13 amino acids. Germline V gene sequence: CDR1 GTSNPN, CDR2 SVGIG (reference sequence). The CDR3 loop is CAWGTGFNRPQHF. CDR3 in DNA: TGTGCCTGGGGGACAGGGTTTAATCGGCCCCAGCATTTT.